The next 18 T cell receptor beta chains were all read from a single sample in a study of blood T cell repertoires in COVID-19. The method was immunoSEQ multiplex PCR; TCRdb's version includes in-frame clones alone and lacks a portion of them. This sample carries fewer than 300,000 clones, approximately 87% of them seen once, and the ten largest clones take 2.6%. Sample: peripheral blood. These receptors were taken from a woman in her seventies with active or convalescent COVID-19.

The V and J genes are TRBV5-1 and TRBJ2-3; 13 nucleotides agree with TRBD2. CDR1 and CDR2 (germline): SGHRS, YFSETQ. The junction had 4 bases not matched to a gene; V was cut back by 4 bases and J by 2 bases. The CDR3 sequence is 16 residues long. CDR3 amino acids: CASSPGTSGNTDTQYF. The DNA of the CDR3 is TGCGCCAGCAGCCCGGGGACTAGCGGGAACACAGATACGCAGTATTTT.

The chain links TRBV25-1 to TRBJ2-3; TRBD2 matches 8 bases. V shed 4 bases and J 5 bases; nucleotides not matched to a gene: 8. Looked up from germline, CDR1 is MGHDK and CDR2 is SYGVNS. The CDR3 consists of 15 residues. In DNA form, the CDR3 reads TGTGCCAGCAGTGTTCTAACGGGGGGGCTAGATACGCAGTATTTT. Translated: CASSVLTGGLDTQYF.

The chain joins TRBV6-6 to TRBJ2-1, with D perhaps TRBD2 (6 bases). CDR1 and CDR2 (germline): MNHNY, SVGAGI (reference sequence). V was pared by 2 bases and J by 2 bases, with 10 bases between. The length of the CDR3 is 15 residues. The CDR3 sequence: CASSYSGHPYNEQFF. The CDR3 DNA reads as TGTGCCAGCAGTTACAGCGGGCACCCCTACAATGAGCAGTTCTTC.

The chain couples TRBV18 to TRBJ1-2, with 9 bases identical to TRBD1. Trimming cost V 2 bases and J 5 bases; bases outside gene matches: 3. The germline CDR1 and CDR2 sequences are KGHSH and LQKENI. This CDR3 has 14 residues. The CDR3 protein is CASSPEGQGYGYTF. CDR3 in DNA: TGTGCCAGCTCACCAGAGGGACAGGGTTATGGCTACACCTTC.

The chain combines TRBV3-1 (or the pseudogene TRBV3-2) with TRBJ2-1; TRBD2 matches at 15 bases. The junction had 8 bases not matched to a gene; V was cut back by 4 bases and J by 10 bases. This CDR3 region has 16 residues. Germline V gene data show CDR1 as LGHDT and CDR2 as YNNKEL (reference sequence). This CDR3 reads CASSRGGLAGGREQFF. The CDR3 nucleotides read TGTGCCAGCAGCCGCGGGGGACTAGCGGGGGGCAGGGAGCAGTTCTTC.

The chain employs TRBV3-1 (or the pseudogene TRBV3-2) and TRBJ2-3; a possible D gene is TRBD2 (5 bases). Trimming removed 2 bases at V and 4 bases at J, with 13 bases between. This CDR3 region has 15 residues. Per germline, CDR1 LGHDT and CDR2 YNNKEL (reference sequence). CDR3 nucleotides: TGTGCCAGCAGCCAATCGGACTCGTTCTCAGATACGCAGTATTTT. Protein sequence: CASSQSDSFSDTQYF.

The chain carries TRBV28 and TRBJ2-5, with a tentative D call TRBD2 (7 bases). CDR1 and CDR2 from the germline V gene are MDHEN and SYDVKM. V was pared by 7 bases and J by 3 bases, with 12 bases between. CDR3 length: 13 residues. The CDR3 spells CASNLGGEETQYF. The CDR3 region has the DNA TGTGCCAGCAACCTAGGGGGGGAAGAGACCCAGTACTTC.

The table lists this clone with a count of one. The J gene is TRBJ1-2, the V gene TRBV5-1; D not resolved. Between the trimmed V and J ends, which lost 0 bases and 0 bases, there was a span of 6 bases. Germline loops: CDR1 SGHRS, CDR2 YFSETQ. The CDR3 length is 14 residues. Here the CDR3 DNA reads TGCGCCAGCAGCTTGGCCTCTTCTAACTATGGCTACACCTTC. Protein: CASSLASSNYGYTF.

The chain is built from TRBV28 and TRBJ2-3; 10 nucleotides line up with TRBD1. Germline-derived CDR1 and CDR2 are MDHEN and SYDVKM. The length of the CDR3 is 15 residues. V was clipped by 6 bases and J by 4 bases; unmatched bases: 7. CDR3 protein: CASSPGQGIPDTQYF. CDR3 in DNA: TGTGCCAGCAGCCCGGGACAGGGGATTCCAGATACGCAGTATTTT.

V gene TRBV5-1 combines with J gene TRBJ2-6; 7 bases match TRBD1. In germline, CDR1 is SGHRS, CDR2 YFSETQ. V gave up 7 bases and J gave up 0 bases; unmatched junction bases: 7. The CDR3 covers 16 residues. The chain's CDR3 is CASGRTGGSGANVLTF. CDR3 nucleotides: TGCGCCAGCGGCAGGACAGGAGGCTCTGGGGCCAACGTCCTGACTTTC.

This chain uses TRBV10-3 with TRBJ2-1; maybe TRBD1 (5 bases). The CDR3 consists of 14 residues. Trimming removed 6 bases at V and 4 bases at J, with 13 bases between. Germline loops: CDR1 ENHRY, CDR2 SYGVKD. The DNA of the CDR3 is TGTGCCATCAGCATCTCAGACAGTTACAATGAGCAGTTCTTC. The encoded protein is CAISISDSYNEQFF.

CDR3 region: CASSVERAPPSTDTQYF. The CDR3 DNA reads TGTGCCAGCAGTGTTGAAAGAGCCCCTCCTAGCACAGATACGCAGTATTTT. This sequence joins TRBV2 and TRBJ2-3; D is undetermined. V was cut by 4 bases and J by 0 bases, with 17 bases left in between. CDR1 and CDR2 from the germline V gene are SNHLY and FYNNEI. This CDR3 has 17 amino acids.

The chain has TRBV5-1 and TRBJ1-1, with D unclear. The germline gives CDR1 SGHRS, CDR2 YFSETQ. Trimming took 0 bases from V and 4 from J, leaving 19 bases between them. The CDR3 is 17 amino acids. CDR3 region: CASSLGESVSSSTEAFF. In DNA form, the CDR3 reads TGCGCCAGCAGCTTGGGAGAATCGGTCTCCTCTTCCACTGAAGCTTTCTTT.

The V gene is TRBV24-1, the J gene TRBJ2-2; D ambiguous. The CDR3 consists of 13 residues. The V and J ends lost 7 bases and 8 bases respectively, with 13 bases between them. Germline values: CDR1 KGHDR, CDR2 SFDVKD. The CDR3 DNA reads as TGTGCCACCAGGGGCTTTTCTCAAGGGGAGCTGTTTTTT. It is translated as CATRGFSQGELFF.

The CDR3 nucleotides read TGTGCCAGCAGCCAAGTCGGGTCCCTGCTCTACACCTTC. This gives the protein CASSQVGSLLYTF. This rearrangement joins TRBV3-1 (or the pseudogene TRBV3-2) to TRBJ1-2, with no clear D. The germline V and J ends were trimmed by 1 base and 10 bases, with 13 bases remaining between them. CDR1 and CDR2 from the germline V gene are LGHDT and YNNKEL (reference sequence). The CDR3 length is 13 residues.

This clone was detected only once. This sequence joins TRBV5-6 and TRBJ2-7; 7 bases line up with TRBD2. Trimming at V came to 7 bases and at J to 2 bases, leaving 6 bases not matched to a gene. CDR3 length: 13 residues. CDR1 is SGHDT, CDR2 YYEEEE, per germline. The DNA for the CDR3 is TGTGCCAGCTCCCGGGAGGCCCCCTACGAGCAGTACTTC. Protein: CASSREAPYEQYF. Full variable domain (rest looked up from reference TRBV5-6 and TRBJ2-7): DAGVTQSPTHLIKTRGQQVTLRCSPKSGHDTVSWYQQALGQGPQFIFQYYEEEERQRGNFPDRFSGHQFPNYSSELNVNALLLGDSALYLCASSREAPYEQYFGPGTRLTVT.

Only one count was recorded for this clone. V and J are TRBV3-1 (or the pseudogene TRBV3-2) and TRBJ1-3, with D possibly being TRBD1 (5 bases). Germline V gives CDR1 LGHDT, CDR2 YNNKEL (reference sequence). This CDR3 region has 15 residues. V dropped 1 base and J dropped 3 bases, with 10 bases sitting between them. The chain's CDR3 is CASSQAGLGGNTIYF. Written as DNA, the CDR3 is TGTGCCAGCAGCCAAGCAGGGCTGGGTGGAAACACCATATATTTT.

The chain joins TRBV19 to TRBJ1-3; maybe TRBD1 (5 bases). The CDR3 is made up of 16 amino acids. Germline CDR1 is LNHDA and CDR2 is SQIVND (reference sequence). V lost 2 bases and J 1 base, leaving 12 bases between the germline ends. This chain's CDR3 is CASSIFGRESGNTIYF. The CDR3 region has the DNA TGTGCCAGTAGTATATTCGGCAGGGAATCTGGAAACACCATATATTTT.